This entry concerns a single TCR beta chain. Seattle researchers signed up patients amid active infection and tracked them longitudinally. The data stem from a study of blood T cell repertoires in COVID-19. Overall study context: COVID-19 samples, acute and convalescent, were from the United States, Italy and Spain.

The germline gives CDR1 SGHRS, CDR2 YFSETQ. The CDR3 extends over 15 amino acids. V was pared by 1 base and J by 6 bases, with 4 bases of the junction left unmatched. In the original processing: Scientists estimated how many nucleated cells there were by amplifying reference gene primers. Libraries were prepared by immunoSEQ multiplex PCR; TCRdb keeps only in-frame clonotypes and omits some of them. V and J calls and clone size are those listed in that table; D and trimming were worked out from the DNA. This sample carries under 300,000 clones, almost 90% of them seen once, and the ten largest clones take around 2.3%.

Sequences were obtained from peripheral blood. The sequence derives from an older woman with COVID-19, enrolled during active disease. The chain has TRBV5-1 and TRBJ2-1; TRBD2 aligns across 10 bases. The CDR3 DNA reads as TGCGCCAGCAGCTTGACTCCTAGCGGGGGCAATGAGCAGTTCTTC. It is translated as CASSLTPSGGNEQFF.